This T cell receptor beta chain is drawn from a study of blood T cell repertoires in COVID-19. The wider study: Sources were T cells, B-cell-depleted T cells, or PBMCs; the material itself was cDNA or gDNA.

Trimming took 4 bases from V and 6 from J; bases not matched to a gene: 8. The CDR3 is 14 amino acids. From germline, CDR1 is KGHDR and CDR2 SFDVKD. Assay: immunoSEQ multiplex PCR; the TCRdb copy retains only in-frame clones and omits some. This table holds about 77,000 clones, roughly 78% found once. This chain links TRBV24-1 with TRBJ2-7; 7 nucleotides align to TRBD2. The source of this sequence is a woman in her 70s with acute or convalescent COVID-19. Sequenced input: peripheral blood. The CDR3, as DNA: TGTGCCACCAGTGAGCCATGGGAGGGAGGCGAGCAGTACTTC. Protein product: CATSEPWEGGEQYF.